Listed below are T cell receptor beta chains from one sample, sequenced in a study of Graves' ophthalmopathy and Graves' hyperthyroidism. MiXCR, run by TCRdb on the multiplex PCR reads, gives a single entry per CDR3 protein. The top ten clones hold around 4% of a sample with 500,000 to 600,000 distinct CDR3 sequences, less than 45% of them seen once. The sequenced sample was peripheral blood or thyroid tissue (not recorded which). Every receptor here comes from an adult man with Graves' hyperthyroidism. Each CDR3 is given with its conserved first and last residue. D genes are given only for firm matches. The size field is filled for only some rows; it gives once, few, many or a size class.

clone_size	j_call	d_call	v_call	cdr3_aa	cdr3_nt
many	TRBJ1-2	-	TRBV20-1	CSARWADGYTF	TGCAGTGCTAGGTGGGCAGATGGCTACACCTTC
many	TRBJ1-1	-	TRBV4-1	CASSQESTVNTEAFF	TGCGCCAGCAGCCAAGAGTCGACAGTGAACACTGAAGCTTTCTTT
-	TRBJ2-1	-	TRBV7-9	CASSLIHNEQFF	TGTGCCAGCAGCTTAATCCACAATGAGCAGTTCTTC
-	TRBJ2-1	-	TRBV7-3	CASSNYIENEQFF	TGTGCCAGCAGCAACTATATAGAAAATGAGCAGTTCTTC
many	TRBJ1-2	TRBD1	TRBV12-5	CASGLSPGQGAPGYTF	TGTGCTAGTGGTTTGTCCCCGGGACAGGGGGCGCCCGGCTACACCTTC
-	TRBJ1-6	-	TRBV20-1	CREVVNSPLHF	TGCAGGGAAGTCGTTAATTCACCCCTCCACTTT
-	TRBJ1-4	-	TRBV28	CASSSNVRLGENEKLFF	TGTGCCAGCAGTTCGAACGTCAGATTGGGGGAAAATGAAAAGCTGTTTTTT
many	TRBJ1-6	TRBD1	TRBV10-3	CAISEMGQGNSPLHF	TGTGCCATCAGTGAGATGGGACAGGGTAATTCACCCCTCCACTTT
many	TRBJ1-2	TRBD1	TRBV29-1	CSVPGPGQQYGYTF	TGCAGCGTCCCAGGACCGGGACAGCAGTATGGCTACACCTTC
-	TRBJ2-2	-	TRBV24-1	CASKNNRNTGELFF	TGTGCCAGCAAAAACAACAGGAACACCGGGGAGCTGTTTTTT
-	TRBJ2-1	-	TRBV7-9	CASSLVGQGRDEQFF	TGTGCCAGCAGCTTAGTTGGGCAGGGTAGGGATGAGCAGTTCTTC
-	TRBJ1-1	TRBD1	TRBV7-3	CASSRRQGDEAFF	TGTGCCAGCAGCCGAAGACAGGGCGATGAAGCTTTCTTT
-	TRBJ2-2	TRBD2	TRBV7-8	CASSSGTSGGAFTGELFF	TGTGCCAGCAGCAGCGGGACTAGCGGGGGGGCTTTCACCGGGGAGCTGTTTTTT
few	TRBJ2-1	TRBD1	TRBV29-1	CSVRPVRGRANEQFF	TGCAGCGTTCGGCCAGTTAGGGGGCGGGCGAATGAGCAGTTCTTC
-	TRBJ1-2	TRBD1	TRBV27	CASRPRGRDYGYTF	TGTGCCAGCAGACCGAGGGGGCGCGACTATGGCTACACCTTC
-	TRBJ2-7	TRBD1	TRBV4-1	CASSRTSGQGYEQYF	TGCGCCAGCAGCCGTACCTCGGGACAGGGTTACGAGCAGTACTTC
many	TRBJ2-5	-	TRBV20-1	CSARDIYLETQYF	TGCAGTGCTAGAGACATCTACCTAGAGACCCAGTACTTC
few	TRBJ1-5	-	TRBV20-1	CSARDGGGVMGDQPQHF	TGCAGTGCTAGAGACGGGGGCGGGGTCATGGGGGATCAGCCCCAGCATTTT
-	TRBJ1-1	-	TRBV12-3/TRBV12-4	CASSPTGGEMNTEAFF	TGTGCCAGCAGTCCCACGGGCGGGGAAATGAACACTGAAGCTTTCTTT
-	TRBJ2-7	-	TRBV10-3	CASSPGRAFYEQYF	TGTGCCAGCTCACCGGGCAGGGCTTTCTACGAGCAGTACTTC
-	TRBJ2-2	TRBD1	TRBV19	CASSTRGQGIETGELFF	TGTGCCAGTAGTACCCGGGGACAGGGGATTGAGACCGGGGAGCTGTTTTTT
few	TRBJ2-5	TRBD2	TRBV20-1	CSARDSLAAGAFRETQYF	TGCAGTGCTAGAGATTCACTTGCGGCGGGAGCGTTTCGGGAGACCCAGTACTTC
-	TRBJ1-6	-	TRBV5-6	CVSRSRVSNSPLHF	TGTGTCAGCAGATCAAGGGTGTCCAATTCACCTCTCCACTTT
-	TRBJ2-7	TRBD1	TRBV2	CASSAPGQGVNEQYF	TGTGCCAGCAGCGCTCCGGGACAGGGAGTGAACGAGCAGTACTTC